The sequence of this T cell receptor beta chain was determined in a study of human CD8 memory T cell subsets. Study-level results: Estimation by Chao1 suggested that stem-like memory T cells had more diversity than did precursor exhausted T cells.

The CDR3 consists of 15 residues. In germline, CDR1 is KGHDR, CDR2 SFDVKD. UMI-labeled 5' RACE produced the TCR beta libraries. TCRdb reprocessed the 5' RACE reads, keeping one entry per CDR3 protein, no DNA. The sample totals about 10,000 distinct CDR3 sequences. As concerns this clonotype: Antigen unknown.

V is TRBV24-1 and J is TRBJ2-5; TCRdb calls TRBD1, which cannot be checked without DNA. Sequencing was carried out using CD8+ T cells from PBMCs. The sequence came from a human donor in good health. This CDR3 is CATSVPETAGETQYF.